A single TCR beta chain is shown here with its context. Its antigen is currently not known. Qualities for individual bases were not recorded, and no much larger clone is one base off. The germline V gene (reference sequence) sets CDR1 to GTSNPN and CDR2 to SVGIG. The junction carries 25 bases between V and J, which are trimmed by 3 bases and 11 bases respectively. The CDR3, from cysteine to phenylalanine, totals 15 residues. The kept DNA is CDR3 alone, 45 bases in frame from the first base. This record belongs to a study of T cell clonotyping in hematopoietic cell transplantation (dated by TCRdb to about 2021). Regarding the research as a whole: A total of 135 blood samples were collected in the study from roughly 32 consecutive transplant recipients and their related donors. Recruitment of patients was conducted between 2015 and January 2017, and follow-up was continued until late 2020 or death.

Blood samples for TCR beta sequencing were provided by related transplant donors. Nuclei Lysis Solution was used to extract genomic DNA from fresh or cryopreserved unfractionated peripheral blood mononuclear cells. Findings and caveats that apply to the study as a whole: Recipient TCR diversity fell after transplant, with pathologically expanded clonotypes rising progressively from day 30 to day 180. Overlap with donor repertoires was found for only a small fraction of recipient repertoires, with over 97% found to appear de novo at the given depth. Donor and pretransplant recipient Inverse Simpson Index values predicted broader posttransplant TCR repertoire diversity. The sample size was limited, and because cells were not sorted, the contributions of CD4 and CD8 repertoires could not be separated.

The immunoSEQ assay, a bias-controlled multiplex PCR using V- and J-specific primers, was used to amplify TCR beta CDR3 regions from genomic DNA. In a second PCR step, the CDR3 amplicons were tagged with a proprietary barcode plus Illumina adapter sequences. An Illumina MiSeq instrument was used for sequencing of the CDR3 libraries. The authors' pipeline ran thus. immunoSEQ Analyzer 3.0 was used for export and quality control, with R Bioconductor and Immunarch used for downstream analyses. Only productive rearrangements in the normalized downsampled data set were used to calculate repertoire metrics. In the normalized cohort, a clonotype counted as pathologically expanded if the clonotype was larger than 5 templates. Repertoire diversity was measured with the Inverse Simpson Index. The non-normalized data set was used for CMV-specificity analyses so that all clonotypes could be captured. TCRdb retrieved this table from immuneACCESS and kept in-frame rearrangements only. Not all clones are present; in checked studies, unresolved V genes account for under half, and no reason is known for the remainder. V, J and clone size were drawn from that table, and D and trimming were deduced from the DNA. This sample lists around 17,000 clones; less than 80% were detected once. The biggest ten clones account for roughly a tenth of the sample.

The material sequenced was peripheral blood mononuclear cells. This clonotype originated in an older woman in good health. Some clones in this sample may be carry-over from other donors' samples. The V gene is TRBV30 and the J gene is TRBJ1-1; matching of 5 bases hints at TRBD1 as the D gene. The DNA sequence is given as TGTGCCTGGAGCTCGGGTTCAGCGAGGGGCAGAGAGGCTTTCTTT. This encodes CAWSSGSARGREAFF.